This passage covers 25 T cell receptor beta chains from one sample sequenced in a study of blood T cell repertoires in COVID-19. Clones were read by immunoSEQ multiplex PCR, and TCRdb kept only the in-frame ones, dropping some. The table records just under 350,000 clones, about 89% of them present only once. Material for sequencing was peripheral blood. Every receptor here comes from a woman in her forties or fifties with COVID-19, enrolled during active disease.

This rearrangement joins TRBV11-2 to TRBJ2-3; D remains ambiguous. The germline V and J ends were trimmed by 3 bases and 2 bases, with 6 bases remaining between them. This CDR3 contains 13 residues. CDR1 and CDR2 (germline): SGHAT, FQNNGV. CDR3 sequence: CASSFRHTDTQYF. Written as DNA, the CDR3 is TGTGCCAGCAGCTTTAGACACACAGATACGCAGTATTTT.

This chain joins TRBV19 and TRBJ1-1, with 10 nucleotides matching TRBD1. CDR1 and CDR2 (germline): LNHDA, SQIVND (reference sequence). V lost 4 bases, J lost 2 bases, and 4 bases stayed unmatched. The length of the CDR3 is 15 residues. The CDR3: CASSRDRGGNTEAFF. Written as DNA, the CDR3 is TGTGCCAGTAGTAGGGACAGGGGTGGAAACACTGAAGCTTTCTTT.

The V call is TRBV2, the J call TRBJ1-1; TRBD1 matches at 12 bases. Germline CDR1 reads SNHLY; CDR2 reads FYNNEI. V lost 7 bases and J lost 0; bases outside the gene matches: 6. The length of the CDR3 is 16 residues. The CDR3 loop is CASKGTGGNMNTEAFF. Written as DNA, the CDR3 is TGTGCCAGCAAGGGGACAGGGGGCAACATGAACACTGAAGCTTTCTTT.

The chain links TRBV6-6 to TRBJ2-5; the D gene is possibly TRBD2 (6 bases). V was cut by 6 bases and J by 2 bases, with 13 bases left in between. This CDR3 spans 14 amino acids. Germline V gene sequence: CDR1 MNHNY, CDR2 SVGAGI (reference sequence). The CDR3 DNA follows: TGTGCCAGCAGCTTACCGGGGGTTCAAGAGACCCAGTACTTC. Translated: CASSLPGVQETQYF.

J is TRBJ1-1 and V is TRBV10-3; D is possibly TRBD1 (6 bases). CDR3 size: 16 residues. In germline, CDR1 is ENHRY, CDR2 SYGVKD. V was trimmed by 0 bases and J by 4 bases, leaving 15 bases between them. CDR3 DNA sequence: TGTGCCATCAGTGAGTCATCCCTGGGCAGGGGCACTGAAGCTTTCTTT. Its protein is CAISESSLGRGTEAFF.

This clone was picked up many times. The chain combines TRBV24-1 with TRBJ1-1; the match to TRBD1 covers 7 bases. The CDR3 consists of 13 residues. The J segment lost 4 bases and the V segment lost 9 bases, leaving 7 bases of the junction unmatched. The germline V gene has CDR1 KGHDR and CDR2 SFDVKD. CDR3 bases: TGTGCCACCCGGACAGGTGCTAGCACTGAAGCTTTCTTT. Protein product: CATRTGASTEAFF.

The rearrangement links TRBV15 to TRBJ1-2; D is ambiguous. Between the trimmed V and J ends, which lost 0 bases and 5 bases, there was a span of 13 bases. CDR1 is LNHNV and CDR2 is YYDKDF in the germline V gene (reference sequence). This CDR3 spans 15 amino acids. CDR3 amino acids: CATSRDIGQSYGYTF. In DNA form, the CDR3 reads TGTGCCACCAGCAGAGATATTGGGCAGTCTTATGGCTACACCTTC.

CDR3 in amino acids: CASSPSGGGGYGYTF. Written as DNA, the CDR3 is TGTGCCAGCTCACCCTCAGGGGGCGGCGGCTATGGCTACACCTTC. V usage is TRBV18 and J usage is TRBJ1-2, with 8 bases identical to TRBD1. Germline loops: CDR1 KGHSH, CDR2 LQKENI. The CDR3 is made up of 15 amino acids. V lost 3 bases, J lost 4 bases, and 7 bases stayed unmatched.

This chain uses TRBV18 with TRBJ2-3; no firm D call. This CDR3 is built from 13 residues. Per germline, CDR1 KGHSH and CDR2 LQKENI. Trimming took off 1 base at V and 4 bases at J, with 6 bases between the two ends. CDR3 region: CASSPQESDTQYF. The CDR3 DNA is TGTGCCAGCTCACCACAAGAGTCAGATACGCAGTATTTT.

This clone was seen a handful of times. This chain joins TRBV29-1 and TRBJ1-1; 10 bases are a match to TRBD1. Trimming at V came to 3 bases and at J to 6 bases, leaving 7 bases not matched to a gene. The germline CDR1 and CDR2 sequences are SQVTM and ANQGSEA. The length of the CDR3 is 14 residues. The CDR3 here is CSVEPRQGASEAFF. CDR3 bases: TGCAGCGTTGAGCCTAGACAGGGGGCATCTGAAGCTTTCTTT.

The chain uses TRBV6-5 and TRBJ2-7, with TRBD1 as a possible D gene (6 bases). CDR3 size: 11 residues. V dropped 9 bases and J dropped 5 bases, with 11 bases sitting between them. Germline CDR1 reads MNHEY; CDR2 reads SVGAGI. CDR3 in amino acids: CASTGYHEQYF. CDR3 DNA sequence: TGTGCCAGTACAGGGTACCACGAGCAGTACTTC.

The rearrangement links TRBV7-9 to TRBJ2-5; D not resolved. CDR1 is SEHNR, CDR2 FQNEAQ, per germline (reference sequence). V shed 5 bases and J shed 4 bases, with 8 bases lying between them. The CDR3 is made up of 12 amino acids. This chain's CDR3 is CASSPTGETQYF. The CDR3 bases are TGTGCCAGCAGCCCGACGGGAGAGACCCAGTACTTC. Full variable domain (missing parts from reference TRBV7-9 and TRBJ2-5): DTGVSQNPRHKITKRGQNVTFRCDPISEHNRLYWYRQTLGQGPEFLTYFQNEAQLEKSRLLSDRFSAERPKGSFSTLEIQRTEQGDSAMYLCASSPTGETQYFGPGTRLLVL.

The rearrangement uses TRBV6-5 and TRBJ1-1; unclear D gene. This CDR3 spans 14 amino acids. Deletions cut 2 bases from V and 0 bases from J, with 7 bases between. Germline loops: CDR1 MNHEY, CDR2 SVGAGI. In DNA, the CDR3 is TGTGCCAGCAGTTACGGACTCTTGAACACTGAAGCTTTCTTT. This codes for CASSYGLLNTEAFF.

V and J are TRBV6-5 and TRBJ1-1; D is possibly TRBD1 (5 bases). Trimming stripped 0 bases from V and 4 bases from J, with 6 bases between. The CDR3 extends over 13 amino acids. From germline, CDR1 is MNHEY and CDR2 SVGAGI. The CDR3 DNA reads as TGTGCCAGCAGTTACTCAGGGGTCACTGAAGCTTTCTTT. It is translated as CASSYSGVTEAFF.

The CDR3 coding sequence is TGTGCCAGCAGCTTTCCAGCGGGAGAGAATAATGAGCAGTTCTTC. This codes for CASSFPAGENNEQFF. J is TRBJ2-1 and V is TRBV5-4; 8 nucleotides match TRBD2. Germline lookup yields CDR1 SGHNT and CDR2 YYREEE (reference sequence). The CDR3 has 15 amino acids. The J segment lost 7 bases and the V segment lost 2 bases, leaving 8 bases of the junction unmatched.

The rearrangement links TRBV7-3 to TRBJ1-1; D is perhaps TRBD1 (6 bases). CDR1 and CDR2 from the germline V gene are SGHTA and FQGTGA. The CDR3 has 15 amino acids. Trimming removed 5 bases at V and 0 bases at J, with 13 bases between. The CDR3 is CASSRGGGMNTEAFF. The CDR3 DNA follows: TGTGCCAGCAGCCGTGGTGGGGGCATGAACACTGAAGCTTTCTTT.

The chain has TRBV15 and TRBJ2-1; TRBD1 agrees at 7 bases. Per the germline V gene, CDR1 is LNHNV and CDR2 is YYDKDF (reference sequence). The CDR3 is made up of 17 amino acids. V lost 5 bases to trimming and J lost 2 bases; unmatched junction nucleotides: 12. CDR3: CATSPPQGEPPYNEQFF. The DNA for the CDR3 is TGTGCCACCAGCCCCCCCCAGGGGGAGCCCCCCTACAATGAGCAGTTCTTC.

The CDR3 sequence is CASSLGVPKDNQPQHF. In DNA form, the CDR3 reads TGCGCCAGCAGCCTAGGGGTACCGAAAGACAATCAGCCCCAGCATTTT. This chain joins TRBV4-1 and TRBJ1-5, with D perhaps TRBD1 (5 bases). The germline V gene has CDR1 MGHRA and CDR2 YSYEKL. V shed 4 bases and J shed 3 bases, with 16 bases lying between them. This CDR3 is built from 16 residues.

The chain is built from TRBV30 and TRBJ2-7; 9 nucleotides match TRBD2. With 4 bases clipped from V and 2 bases from J, the junction kept 15 bases outside the gene matches. The CDR3 sequence is 17 residues long. Germline V lookup: CDR1 GTSNPN, CDR2 SVGIG (reference sequence). CDR3 region: CAWNLAGALVGPYEQYF. The DNA of the CDR3 is TGTGCCTGGAATTTAGCGGGAGCCCTCGTGGGGCCCTACGAGCAGTACTTC. Looking up the rest from reference TRBV30 and TRBJ2-7 gives the full variable domain: SQTIHQWPATLVQPVGSPLSLECTVEGTSNPNLYWYRQAAGRGLQLLFYSVGIGQISSEVPQNLSASRPQDRQFILSSKKLLLSDSGFYLCAWNLAGALVGPYEQYFGPGTRLTVT.

Details on this clone: This same CDR3 is encoded by further DNA sequences in the sample. The chain uses TRBV7-2 and TRBJ2-7; 7 bases are a match to TRBD2. The germline V gene encodes CDR1 SGHTA and CDR2 FQGNSA. The V and J ends lost 6 bases and 0 bases, in that order; junction bases with no gene match: 5. The CDR3 runs 14 residues. The CDR3 nucleotides are TGTGCCAGCAGGGAAGCGGGAAGCTCCTACGAGCAGTACTTC. It encodes CASREAGSSYEQYF.

The chain employs TRBV5-1 and TRBJ1-1; D may be TRBD1 (6 bases). V was trimmed by 0 bases and J by 4 bases, leaving 19 bases between them. The V gene's germline CDR1 is SGHRS and CDR2 YFSETQ. CDR3 size: 17 residues. CDR3 nucleotide sequence: TGCGCCAGCAGCTTGGGGTCAGGGACACTTATGGGCACTGAAGCTTTCTTT. As protein: CASSLGSGTLMGTEAFF.

The count of this clone is one. The rearrangement uses TRBV20-1 and TRBJ1-1; D uncertain. Trimming pared 6 bases from V and 10 bases from J, leaving 15 bases between. This CDR3 contains 11 residues. Germline lookup yields CDR1 DFQATT and CDR2 SNEGSKA (reference sequence). CDR3 loop: CSAPKVRGAFF. Here the CDR3 DNA reads TGCAGTGCGCCTAAGGTCCGGGGAGCTTTCTTT.

The rearrangement links TRBV11-2 to TRBJ2-1; weak D call: TRBD2 (6 bases). This CDR3 spans 15 amino acids. Trimming removed 7 bases at V and 7 bases at J, with 20 bases between. The germline CDR1 and CDR2 sequences are SGHAT and FQNNGV. The CDR3 spells CASTNLAGSYNEQFF. In DNA, the CDR3 is TGTGCCAGCACCAACTTGGCGGGATCGTATAATGAGCAGTTCTTC.

The chain combines TRBV6-5 with TRBJ1-2, with 11 bases fitting TRBD1. V lost 7 bases, J lost 6 bases, and 4 bases stayed unmatched. Germline V gene sequence: CDR1 MNHEY, CDR2 SVGAGI. There are 13 residues in the CDR3. The CDR3 bases are TGTGCCAGCAACCTGGGACAGGGGGATGGCTACACCTTC. It yields the protein CASNLGQGDGYTF.

The chain carries TRBV6-5 and TRBJ2-1, with TRBD1 matching over 8 bases. This CDR3 is built from 13 residues. V trimming: 10 bases; J trimming: 1 base; junction bases outside the gene matches: 3. Germline V CDR1 and CDR2: MNHEY, SVGAGI. This chain's CDR3 is CANRQGSYNEQFF. The CDR3 DNA reads TGTGCCAACCGACAGGGGTCCTACAATGAGCAGTTCTTC.